A selection of T cell receptor beta chains follows, all from one sample in a study of blood T cell repertoires in COVID-19. Assay: immunoSEQ multiplex PCR; the TCRdb copy retains only in-frame clones and omits some. The table records about 300,000 clones, about 87% of them present only once. Sequencing was carried out using peripheral blood. These receptors originate from a woman younger than 45 who had recovered from COVID-19. CDR3s leave out the opening cysteine and the closing phenylalanine or tryptophan. The D gene is left open where the match is weak.

>TRBV5-6|TRBD1|TRBJ1-6
ASSPGTANSPLH
>TRBV5-1|TRBD1|TRBJ1-1
ASTWDRRDTEAF
>TRBV19|TRBD1|TRBJ1-5
ASNSDRGVHQPQH
>TRBV5-1|.|TRBJ2-5
ASSLRGETQY
>TRBV5-1|.|TRBJ1-2
ASSSTGGGPYGYT
>TRBV7-9|.|TRBJ1-1
ASTPDIEAF
>TRBV2|.|TRBJ2-1
ASSGDGTEQF
>TRBV5-1|.|TRBJ1-1
ASSRGRVMNTEAF
>TRBV5-1|TRBD1|TRBJ2-7
ASSLIGTGVSYEQY
>TRBV5-1|TRBD1|TRBJ2-7
ASSLGGQGGEQY
>TRBV11-1|TRBD2|TRBJ2-2
ASSAGLAVNTGELF
>TRBV30|TRBD1|TRBJ2-7
AWSVPTGIVYEQY
>TRBV10-3|.|TRBJ2-7
AISESGGGGGEQY
>TRBV29-1|.|TRBJ1-2
SVQYNYGYT
>TRBV10-3|.|TRBJ1-6
AISVDSPNSPLH
>TRBV28|.|TRBJ1-6
ASSLSAATDNSPLH
>TRBV27|TRBD2|TRBJ2-7
ASSLAGGTYEQY
>TRBV19|.|TRBJ1-2
ASSMDSSYGYT
>TRBV28|.|TRBJ1-2
ASSLTSSGPGYT
>TRBV3-1/TRBV3-2|TRBD1|TRBJ1-6
ASSPTWGTDSPLH
>TRBV7-2|TRBD1|TRBJ1-6
ASSQRTGPYNSPLH
>TRBV12-3/TRBV12-4|.|TRBJ2-3
ASSSTDTQY
>TRBV4-1|TRBD1|TRBJ2-7
ASSPRGSEQY
>TRBV4-2|.|TRBJ1-4
ASSRGPSSTNEKLF